The rows below give T cell receptor beta chains drawn from one sample of a study of radiation and T cells in renal cell carcinoma. The data were produced by immunoSEQ multiplex PCR, yet TCRdb's version contains in-frame clones alone and is incomplete. The sample has about 150,000 clones, 86% seen once. The sequences come from blood, collected from a patient whose treatment included radiotherapy and nephrectomy. The receptors come from a woman aged 45 to 65 with renal cell carcinoma. Both conserved end residues are part of each CDR3. D genes are given only for firm matches. Not every row has a clone size; where given, it reads once, few, many or a size class.

d_call j_call clone_size v_call cdr3_aa cdr3_nt
. TRBJ2-6 few TRBV30 CAWSGANVLTF TGTGCCTGGAGTGGGGCCAACGTCCTGACTTTC
TRBD1 TRBJ2-7 . TRBV28 CASRPGTGGHEQYF TGTGCCAGCAGACCCGGGACAGGGGGCCACGAGCAGTACTTC
. TRBJ2-1 . TRBV9 CASSSVHNEQFF TGTGCCAGCTCTAGCGTCCACAATGAGCAGTTCTTC
. TRBJ1-3 few TRBV18 CASSPVVSGNTIYF TGTGCCAGCTCACCAGTTGTCTCTGGAAACACCATATATTTT
TRBD2 TRBJ2-1 . TRBV9 CASSARLRTSGYNEQFF TGTGCCAGCAGCGCGCGACTGAGGACTAGCGGATACAATGAGCAGTTCTTC
. TRBJ2-7 . TRBV5-1 CASSFIAEYEQYF TGCGCCAGCAGCTTCATAGCGGAGTACGAGCAGTACTTC
. TRBJ2-5 . TRBV4-1 CASASRGETQYF TGCGCCAGCGCCTCACGGGGAGAGACCCAGTACTTC
. TRBJ1-1 . TRBV30 CAWGPDWNTEAFF TGTGCCTGGGGACCGGACTGGAACACTGAAGCTTTCTTT
. TRBJ1-3 . TRBV6-5 CASRPDQGYGNTIYF TGTGCCAGCAGGCCCGACCAGGGCTACGGAAACACCATATATTTT
. TRBJ2-5 . TRBV7-3 CASSPLLGIGTQYF TGTGCCAGCAGCCCTTTACTTGGGATCGGGACCCAGTACTTC
. TRBJ2-7 . TRBV7-9 CASSLPGTYEQYF TGTGCCAGCAGCTTACCAGGGACCTACGAGCAGTACTTC
. TRBJ2-7 . TRBV11-2 CASSPGTARGLEQYF TGTGCCAGCAGCCCCGGAACAGCGAGGGGCCTCGAGCAGTACTTC
. TRBJ2-2 . TRBV12-5 CASGLVRGPNTGELFF TGTGCTAGTGGTTTAGTACGAGGGCCCAACACCGGGGAGCTGTTTTTT
. TRBJ1-1 . TRBV27 CASSFRAMNTEAFF TGTGCCAGCAGTTTCAGGGCCATGAACACTGAAGCTTTCTTT
TRBD1 TRBJ2-7 . TRBV30 CAWNQGAGSYEQYF TGTGCCTGGAATCAGGGGGCGGGCTCCTACGAGCAGTACTTC
. TRBJ2-1 . TRBV5-1 CASSLGTGDEQFF TGCGCCAGCAGCTTGGGAACCGGGGATGAGCAGTTCTTC
. TRBJ2-2 . TRBV15 CATSRNSGGAGELFF TGTGCCACCAGCAGAAATTCGGGGGGCGCCGGGGAGCTGTTTTTT
. TRBJ2-1 once TRBV11-3 CASSPGDLSSYNEQFF TGTGCCAGCAGCCCTGGGGACTTGAGCTCCTACAATGAGCAGTTCTTC
. TRBJ2-1 once TRBV7-2 CASSLAGLGSYNEQFF TGTGCCAGCAGCTTAGCAGGCCTAGGGTCCTACAATGAGCAGTTCTTC
. TRBJ1-3 . TRBV28 CASTRGSGNTIYF TGTGCCAGCACCCGTGGGTCTGGAAACACCATATATTTT
TRBD1 TRBJ1-4 once TRBV28 CASSYRDRVGEKLFF TGTGCCAGCAGTTACCGGGACAGGGTGGGTGAAAAACTGTTTTTT
TRBD2 TRBJ2-1 . TRBV11-2 CASSAYRSERGNNEQFF TGTGCCAGCAGCGCCTATAGGAGCGAGCGGGGGAACAATGAGCAGTTCTTC
. TRBJ1-2 . TRBV11-2 CASSPQPPGYTF TGTGCCAGCAGCCCTCAACCCCCTGGCTACACCTTC
. TRBJ2-3 . TRBV2 CASVQGTDTQYF TGTGCCAGCGTCCAGGGGACAGATACGCAGTATTTT
. TRBJ1-5 . TRBV5-1 CASSRNGGSNQPQHF TGCGCCAGCAGCAGAAACGGGGGGAGCAATCAGCCCCAGCATTTT
TRBD1 TRBJ2-7 . TRBV4-1 CASSRGTGESYEQYF TGCGCCAGCAGCCGCGGGACAGGAGAAAGCTACGAGCAGTACTTC
. TRBJ1-1 . TRBV9 CASSVAGQDTEAFF TGTGCCAGCAGCGTCGCTGGACAAGACACTGAAGCTTTCTTT
. TRBJ2-1 . TRBV20-1 CSAKGTSEQFF TGCAGTGCTAAAGGGACTTCGGAGCAGTTCTTC
. TRBJ1-5 . TRBV2 CASSAEGIGQPQHF TGTGCCAGCAGTGCTGAGGGAATCGGGCAGCCCCAGCATTTT
. TRBJ1-6 many TRBV2 CASLGPNSPLHF TGTGCCAGCTTGGGACCGAATTCACCCCTCCACTTT
. TRBJ2-7 . TRBV4-3 CASSQTLAAEQYF TGCGCCAGCAGCCAGACACTAGCAGCCGAGCAGTACTTC